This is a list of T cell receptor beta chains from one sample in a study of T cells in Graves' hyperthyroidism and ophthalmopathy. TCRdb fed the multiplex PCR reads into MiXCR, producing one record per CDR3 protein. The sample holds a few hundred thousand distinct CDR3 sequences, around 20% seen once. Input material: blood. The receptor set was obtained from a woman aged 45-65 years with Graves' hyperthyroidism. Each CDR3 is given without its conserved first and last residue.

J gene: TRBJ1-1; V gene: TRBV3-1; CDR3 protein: ASSPTGGEAF
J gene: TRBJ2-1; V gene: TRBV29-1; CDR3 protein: SVGVLQQSEQF
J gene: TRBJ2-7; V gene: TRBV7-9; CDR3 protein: ASSLAPTGNHEQY
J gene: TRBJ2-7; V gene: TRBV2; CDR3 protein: ASIAGLIAYEQY
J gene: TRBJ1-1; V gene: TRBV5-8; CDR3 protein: ASSFPGFMNTEAF
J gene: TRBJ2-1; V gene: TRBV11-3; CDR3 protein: ASSLESEQF
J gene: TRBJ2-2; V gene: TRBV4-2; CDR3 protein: ASSQGWATGELF
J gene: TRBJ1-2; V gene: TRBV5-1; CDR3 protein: ASSVSGTGEGYT
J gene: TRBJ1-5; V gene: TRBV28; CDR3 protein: ASRMDSFNQPQH
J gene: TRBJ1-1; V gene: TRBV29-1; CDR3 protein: SVDLGQMNTEAF
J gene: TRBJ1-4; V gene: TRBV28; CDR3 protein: ASSLRGYAEEKLF
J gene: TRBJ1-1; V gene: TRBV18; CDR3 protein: ASSSSTTTEAF
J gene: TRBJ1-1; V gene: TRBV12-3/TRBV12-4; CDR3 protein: ASRWFGTEAF
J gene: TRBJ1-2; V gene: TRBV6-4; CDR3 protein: ASSMGQAGYT
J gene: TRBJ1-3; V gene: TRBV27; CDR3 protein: ASISSGNTIY
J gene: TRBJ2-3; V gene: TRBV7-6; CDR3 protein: ASSLADGFTDTQY
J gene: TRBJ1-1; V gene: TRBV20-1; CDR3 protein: SARDLQGQEAF
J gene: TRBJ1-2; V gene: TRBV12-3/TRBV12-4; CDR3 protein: ASSSPGYGYT
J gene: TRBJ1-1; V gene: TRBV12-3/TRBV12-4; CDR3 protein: ASSHGSLVTEAF
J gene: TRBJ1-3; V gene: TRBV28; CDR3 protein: ASGFSGPVY
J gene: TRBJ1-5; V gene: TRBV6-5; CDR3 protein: ASSYSSRIGGQPQH
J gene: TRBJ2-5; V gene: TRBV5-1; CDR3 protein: ASRGAPETQY
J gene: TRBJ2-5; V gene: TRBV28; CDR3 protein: ASTLGREETQY
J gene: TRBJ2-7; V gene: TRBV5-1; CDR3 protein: ASSLNGLEQY
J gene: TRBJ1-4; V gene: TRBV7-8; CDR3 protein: ASSLRSILNEKLF
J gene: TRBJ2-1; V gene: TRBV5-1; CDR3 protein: ASTPTSGSSYNEQF
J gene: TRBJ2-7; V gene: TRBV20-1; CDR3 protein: SARRGDEQY
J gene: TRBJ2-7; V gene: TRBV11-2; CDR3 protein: ASSFDRGEQY
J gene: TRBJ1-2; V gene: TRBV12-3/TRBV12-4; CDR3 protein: ASSYGTGGYGYT
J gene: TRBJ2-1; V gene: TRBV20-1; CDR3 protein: SARKPGAGNYNEQF
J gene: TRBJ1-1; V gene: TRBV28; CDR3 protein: ASSLTEAF
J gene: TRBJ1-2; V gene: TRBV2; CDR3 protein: ASRAGTFYGYT
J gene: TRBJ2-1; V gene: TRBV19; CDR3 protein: ASSIAPISGEQF